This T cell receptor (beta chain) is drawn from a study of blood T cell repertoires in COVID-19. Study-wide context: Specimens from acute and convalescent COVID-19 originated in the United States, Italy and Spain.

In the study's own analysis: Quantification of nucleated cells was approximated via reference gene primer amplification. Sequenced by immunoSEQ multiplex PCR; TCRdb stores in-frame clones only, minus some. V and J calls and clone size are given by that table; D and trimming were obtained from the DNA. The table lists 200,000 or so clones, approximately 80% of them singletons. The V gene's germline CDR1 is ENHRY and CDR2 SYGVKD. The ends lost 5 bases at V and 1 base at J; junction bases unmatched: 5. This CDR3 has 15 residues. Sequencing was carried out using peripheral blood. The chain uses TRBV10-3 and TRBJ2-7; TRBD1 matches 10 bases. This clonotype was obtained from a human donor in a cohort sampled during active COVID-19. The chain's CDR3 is CAISRDRGPSYEQYF. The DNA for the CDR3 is TGTGCCATCAGTAGAGACAGGGGGCCATCCTACGAGCAGTACTTC.